Below are 11 T cell receptor beta chains sequenced from a single sample in a study of T cells in localized non-small cell lung cancer. Assay: immunoSEQ multiplex PCR; the TCRdb copy retains only in-frame clones and omits some. Among nearly 25,000 clones listed, around 90% were seen once. Sequencing was performed on peripheral blood, taken before any cancer treatment. Every receptor here comes from a man between 40 and 69 years old with stage III squamous cell lung carcinoma.

This chain's CDR3 is CASSTRQGPSYNEQFF. CDR3 in DNA: TGTGCCAGCAGCACAAGGCAGGGACCATCCTACAATGAGCAGTTCTTC. The chain joins TRBV11-3 to TRBJ2-1; TRBD1 or TRBD2 may be the D gene (5 bases each). In germline, CDR1 is SGHNT, CDR2 YENEEA. The CDR3 is 16 amino acids. V was cut by 5 bases and J by 1 base, with 15 bases left in between.

V is TRBV30 and J is TRBJ2-3; possible D gene TRBD2, 6 bases. This CDR3 spans 14 amino acids. Germline-derived CDR1 and CDR2 are GTSNPN and SVGIG (reference sequence). V was shortened by 3 bases and J by 1 base, with 11 bases between the two germline ends. The CDR3 is CAWRVWEGTDTQYF. The CDR3 nucleotides read TGTGCCTGGAGAGTGTGGGAGGGCACAGATACGCAGTATTTT.

The chain joins TRBV28 to TRBJ2-5, with D tentatively TRBD1 or TRBD2 (6 bases each). The CDR3 has 15 residues. Germline-derived CDR1 and CDR2 are MDHEN and SYDVKM. V lost 3 bases and J lost 2, with 13 bases in between. CDR3 sequence: CASSFKGGWQETQYF. The CDR3 region has the DNA TGTGCCAGCAGTTTTAAGGGGGGCTGGCAAGAGACCCAGTACTTC.

The V call is TRBV6-5, the J call TRBJ2-1; tentatively, D is TRBD1 (6 bases). V lost 7 bases and J lost 5, with 12 bases in between. The CDR3 length is 13 residues. In germline, CDR1 is MNHEY, CDR2 SVGAGI. In nucleotides, the CDR3 is TGTGCCAGCACTCGACAGGTGGACAATGAGCAGTTCTTC. This gives the protein CASTRQVDNEQFF.

In its sample, this clone was seen once. This CDR3 is CASSPLVSYEQYF. CDR3 sequence (DNA): TGTGCCAGCTCACCCCTTGTATCATACGAGCAGTACTTC. This chain connects TRBV18 to TRBJ2-7; D is ambiguous. Germline loops: CDR1 KGHSH, CDR2 LQKENI. Trimming shortened V by 3 bases and J by 4 bases, and 10 bases separated the two germline ends. The CDR3 has 13 residues. The full variable domain, its missing parts supplied by reference TRBV18 and TRBJ2-7, is NAGVMQNPRHLVRRRGQEARLRCSPMKGHSHVYWYRQLPEEGLKFMVYLQKENIIDESGMPKERFSAEFPKEGPSILRIQQVVRGDSAAYFCASSPLVSYEQYFGPGTRLTVT.

The rearrangement uses TRBV9 and TRBJ2-2; tentative D call: TRBD1 (7 bases). CDR1 and CDR2 from the germline V gene are SGDLS and YYNGEE. The CDR3 length is 14 residues. V lost 2 bases, J lost 7 bases, and 12 bases lay in between. CDR3 in DNA: TGTGCCAGCAGCGTCAGGGGGGCGGGCGGGGAGCTGTTTTTT. Translating gives CASSVRGAGGELFF.

The chain combines TRBV19 with TRBJ2-2; D unclear. The germline gives CDR1 LNHDA, CDR2 SQIVND (reference sequence). Trimming cost V 7 bases and J 6 bases, with 9 bases left between them. This CDR3 has 12 residues. The CDR3: CASTVGPGELFF. Here the CDR3 DNA reads TGTGCCAGTACCGTCGGGCCCGGGGAGCTGTTTTTT. Drawing the rest from reference TRBV19 and TRBJ2-2, the complete variable domain is DGGITQSPKYLFRKEGQNVTLSCEQNLNHDAMYWYRQDPGQGLRLIYYSQIVNDFQKGDIAEGYSVSREKKESFPLTVTSAQKNPTAFYLCASTVGPGELFFGEGSRLTVL.

The count of this clone is one. This sequence joins TRBV28 and TRBJ1-2; TRBD1 aligns across 7 bases. The V gene's germline CDR1 is MDHEN and CDR2 SYDVKM. The CDR3 sequence is 15 residues long. J gave up 8 bases and V 3 bases, and 12 bases lay outside the gene matches. The CDR3 region has the DNA TGTGCCAGCAGTTTCTTAGGGGGCGCCTCCGGGGGCTACACCTTC. Translated, it gives CASSFLGGASGGYTF.

The count of this clone is one. The rearrangement links TRBV4-3 to TRBJ1-2; no reliable D call. The germline V and J ends were trimmed by 0 bases and 2 bases, with 13 bases remaining between them. The germline V gene encodes CDR1 LGHNA and CDR2 YSLEER. This CDR3 contains 16 residues. The CDR3 nucleotides are TGCGCCAGCAGCCAAGACACTAAAAGCGGAAACTATGGCTACACCTTC. Its translation is CASSQDTKSGNYGYTF.

This clone was detected once. V and J are TRBV6-5 and TRBJ1-5, with 7 bases aligning to TRBD1. The CDR3 runs to 14 residues. Germline trimming cut 7 bases from V and 4 bases from J; bases unmatched to any gene: 7. Germline CDR1 is MNHEY and CDR2 is SVGAGI. CDR3 region: CASTQGGLNQPQHF. DNA for the CDR3: TGTGCCAGCACCCAGGGGGGATTGAATCAGCCCCAGCATTTT.

The V and J genes are TRBV5-1 and TRBJ1-2; 8 bases match TRBD1. The length of the CDR3 is 14 residues. V lost 1 base, J lost 5 bases, and 4 bases stayed unmatched. Germline assignment: CDR1 SGHRS and CDR2 YFSETQ. This chain's CDR3 is CASSLPGTGYGYTF. For the CDR3, the DNA is TGCGCCAGCAGCTTGCCCGGGACAGGTTATGGCTACACCTTC. The full variable domain, in which reference TRBV5-1 and TRBJ1-2 provide the parts outside the CDR3, is KAGVTQTPRYLIKTRGQQVTLSCSPISGHRSVSWYQQTPGQGLQFLFEYFSETQRNKGNFPGRFSGRQFSNSRSEMNVSTLELGDSALYLCASSLPGTGYGYTFGSGTRLTVV.